This T cell receptor beta chain is drawn from a study of regulatory T cells in long-lasting Graves disease. Study-level information: To qualify as persistent, Graves' disease required over 5 years of antithyroid drugs with positive TSH receptor antibodies. Whole-study results and caveats: Small sample size may have lowered accuracy.

Arm-PCR of CDR3 regions with iRepertoire HTBI primers generated TCR beta libraries. TCRdb reprocessed the multiplex PCR reads via MiXCR and lists one record per CDR3 protein. The sample holds hundreds of thousands of distinct CDR3 sequences, about 20% seen once. The time point here: persistent/refractory GD, antithyroid drugs over 5 years with positive TRAb. Scientists built the TCR library using RNA that was extracted from PBMCs. EDTA tubes received approximately 9 milliliters of drawn peripheral blood. Trimming took 1 base from V and 3 from J, leaving 11 bases between them. This CDR3 is 14 amino acids long. Per germline, CDR1 SGHDT and CDR2 YYEEEE. In its sample, this clonotype was seen a few times. What it binds is not known.

V and J are TRBV5-6 and TRBJ2-7, with a tentative D call TRBD2 (5 bases). This receptor was obtained from a female donor with Graves disease. This specimen consisted of peripheral blood mononuclear cells (PBMCs), obtained when the disease was refractory, from a patient treated with antithyroid drugs. This chain's CDR3 is CASSLPGSHYEQYF. DNA for the CDR3: TGTGCCAGCAGCTTGCCGGGGTCCCACTACGAGCAGTACTTC.